This TCR beta chain was profiled in a study of blood T cells in healthy people across ages. A J-beta primer mix and a sample-barcoded 5' primer were used in a second PCR of about 6 to 12 cycles. TCRdb independently ran MiXCR on the 5' RACE reads; one entry per CDR3 protein. In the table there are more than 800,000 distinct CDR3 sequences, 29% of which are singletons. In its sample, this clonotype was seen many times. This CDR3 is 18 amino acids long. The V and J ends lost 0 bases and 1 base respectively, with 18 bases between them. The germline V gene has CDR1 MNHEY and CDR2 SVGAGI. The sequencing input was blood. The rearrangement joins TRBV6-5 to TRBJ1-2; maybe TRBD1 (6 bases). The TCR originated in a woman older than 75 in good health. Here the CDR3 DNA reads TGTGCCAGCAGTTACTCCCGGGCGTGGACAGCTAATAACTATGGCTACACCTTC. It yields the protein CASSYSRAWTANNYGYTF.